The 23 T cell receptor beta chains below come from one sample, sequenced in a study of human T cells and chemical hapten exposure. As for time point: pre-sensitization, week 0. Treatment reported: therapeutic diphenylcyclopropenone sensitization with weekly scalp DPC. TCRdb redid the calling of the RACE reads with MiXCR, one entry per CDR3 protein. The sample includes about 87,000 distinct CDR3 sequences, roughly 9.1% of them seen just once. This specimen consisted of whole blood, obtained in connection with sensitization to the hapten diphenylcyclopropenone (DPC). These receptors originate from a woman aged 35 to 49 with alopecia areata. Some clones in this sample may be carry-over from other donors' samples.

This clonotype was counted ten times or more. The chain combines TRBV6-4 with TRBJ2-3; D is uncertain. Germline CDR1 and CDR2: MRHNA and SNTAGT. CDR3 length: 13 amino acids. Trimming cost V 0 bases and J 5 bases, with 6 bases left between them. CDR3: CASSDSEKDTQYF. CDR3 nucleotide sequence: TGTGCCAGCAGTGACTCAGAAAAAGATACGCAGTATTTT.

In its sample, this clonotype was seen a few times. The junction and the germline gene differ at one end; a read error may be behind it. J is TRBJ1-2 and V is TRBV20-1; a weak D match, TRBD1 (6 bases). There are 10 residues in the CDR3. The germline V gene encodes CDR1 DFQATT and CDR2 SNEGSKA (reference sequence). CDR3 region: CRARGGGYTF. The CDR3 DNA reads TGCAGGGCTAGAGGGGGTGGCTACACCTTC.

This clonotype was counted ten times or more. The chain carries TRBV12-3 or TRBV12-4 and TRBJ2-5, with 9 positions matching TRBD1. V was clipped by 5 bases and J by 5 bases; unmatched bases: 6. This CDR3 spans 14 amino acids. CDR3 DNA: TGTGCCAGCAGTCTCGGGACAGGGTCCGAGACCCAGTACTTC. Encoded protein: CASSLGTGSETQYF.

This clonotype was seen at least ten times. The rearrangement links TRBV7-9 to TRBJ2-7; 8 bases agree with TRBD1. Per the germline V gene, CDR1 is SEHNR and CDR2 is FQNEAQ (reference sequence). CDR3 size: 13 residues. After removal of 5 bases from V and 3 bases from J, the junction contained 3 bases not matched to a gene. CDR3 nucleotides: TGTGCCAGCAGCCTGACAGGGGACTACGAGCAGTACTTC. Its translation: CASSLTGDYEQYF.

The chain couples TRBV19 to TRBJ1-1, with a weak D call TRBD1 (5 bases). Germline loops: CDR1 LNHDA, CDR2 SQIVND (reference sequence). V gave up 7 bases and J gave up 5 bases, with 17 bases separating them. This CDR3 has 14 residues. The CDR3 bases are TGTGCCAGTATCCTCGTCAGTGGGGGGACTGAAGCTTTCTTT. Amino acids: CASILVSGGTEAFF. Looking up the rest from reference TRBV19 and TRBJ1-1 gives the full variable domain: DGGITQSPKYLFRKEGQNVTLSCEQNLNHDAMYWYRQDPGQGLRLIYYSQIVNDFQKGDIAEGYSVSREKKESFPLTVTSAQKNPTAFYLCASILVSGGTEAFFGQGTRLTVV.

This clonotype has more than one count but fewer than ten. The rearrangement joins TRBV7-9 to TRBJ1-1; possibly TRBD1 for D (5 bases). With 3 bases removed from V and 2 bases from J, the gap between germline ends came to 13 bases. Per the germline V gene, CDR1 is SEHNR and CDR2 is FQNEAQ (reference sequence). The CDR3 is made up of 15 amino acids. CDR3 sequence: CASSLVGLGNTEAFF. CDR3 in DNA: TGTGCCAGCAGCTTGGTGGGGCTGGGAAACACTGAAGCTTTCTTT. The full variable domain, rest sourced from reference TRBV7-9 and TRBJ1-1, is DTGVSQNPRHKITKRGQNVTFRCDPISEHNRLYWYRQTLGQGPEFLTYFQNEAQLEKSRLLSDRFSAERPKGSFSTLEIQRTEQGDSAMYLCASSLVGLGNTEAFFGQGTRLTVV.

The gene calls are TRBV10-3 and TRBJ2-1; 10 nucleotides align to TRBD2. This CDR3 is built from 15 residues. V shed 4 bases and J 10 bases; nucleotides not matched to a gene: 10. The germline V gene encodes CDR1 ENHRY and CDR2 SYGVKD. In DNA form, the CDR3 reads TGTGCCATCAGTGGAGCGGGGGGGGACCCCGGGGAGCAGTTCTTC. Its translation: CAISGAGGDPGEQFF.

This clonotype was recorded at least ten times. This chain uses TRBV12-3 or TRBV12-4 with TRBJ2-5; possible D gene TRBD1, 5 bases. The CDR3 loop spans 15 amino acids. Trimming took 2 bases from V and 8 from J, leaving 18 bases between them. The CDR3 DNA reads TGTGCCAGCAGTTTACAAGGGGCCCCATGGGTTACCCAGTACTTC. Protein product: CASSLQGAPWVTQYF.

This clonotype was seen only a few times. The J gene is TRBJ1-2, the V gene TRBV29-1; 9 bases align to TRBD1. The V gene end was trimmed by 7 bases and the J gene end by 4 bases; junction bases not matched to a gene: 4. In germline, CDR1 is SQVTM, CDR2 ANQGSEA. This CDR3 contains 12 residues. The CDR3: CSADRGSYGYTF. In DNA form, the CDR3 reads TGCAGCGCCGACAGGGGGAGCTATGGCTACACCTTC.

This clonotype was detected ten times or more. The gene calls are TRBV16 and TRBJ2-2; TRBD1 agrees at 7 bases. This CDR3 contains 15 residues. Losses at the gene ends were 4 bases for V and 2 bases for J; bases not matched to a gene: 4. Germline CDR1 reads KGHSY; CDR2 reads FQNENV. The CDR3 coding sequence is TGTGCCAGCAGCCGACAGGGACCTAACACCGGGGAGCTGTTTTTT. This translates into CASSRQGPNTGELFF.

This clonotype was recorded a few times. The V gene is TRBV28, the J gene TRBJ2-3; D possibly corresponds to TRBD1 (6 bases). Trimming left V 8 bases short and J 6 bases short, with 21 bases between. Germline V gives CDR1 MDHEN, CDR2 SYDVKM. The CDR3 extends over 15 amino acids. This chain's CDR3 is CASGGTGYNLDTQYF. In nucleotides, the CDR3 is TGTGCCAGCGGGGGAACAGGGTATAATTTGGATACGCAGTATTTT. Using reference TRBV28 and TRBJ2-3 for the parts outside the CDR3, the full variable domain is DVKVTQSSRYLVKRTGEKVFLECVQDMDHENMFWYRQDPGLGLRLIYFSYDVKMKEKGDIPEGYSVSREKKERFSLILESASTNQTSMYLCASGGTGYNLDTQYFGPGTRLTVL.

Comment on this clonotype: A much larger clone differs from this one at a single base, so this may be a read error. J is TRBJ2-1 and V is TRBV5-6; D is ambiguous. The CDR3 is made up of 15 amino acids. Germline assignment: CDR1 SGHDT and CDR2 YYEEEE. CDR3 region: CTSSPTAHSYNEQFF. For the CDR3, the DNA is TGTACCAGCAGCCCGACGGCCCATTCCTACAATGAGCAGTTCTTC.

The gene calls are TRBV5-4 and TRBJ1-1; D is unresolved. Per the germline V gene, CDR1 is SGHNT and CDR2 is YYREEE (reference sequence). The CDR3 contains 14 residues. V lost 1 base and J 4 bases, leaving 11 bases between the germline ends. The CDR3 sequence: CASSLRGRPTEAFF. CDR3 nucleotide sequence: TGTGCCAGCAGCTTGAGAGGGCGCCCCACTGAAGCTTTCTTT.

The gene calls are TRBV10-3 and TRBJ2-7; D tentatively fits TRBD1 or TRBD2 (5 bases each). The CDR3 is made up of 15 amino acids. Trimming took off 3 bases at V and 3 bases at J, with 15 bases between the two ends. Germline CDR1 ENHRY, CDR2 SYGVKD. For the CDR3, the DNA is TGTGCCATCAGTGATCCCGGGACCGGTAGCTACGAGCAGTACTTC. Translated, it gives CAISDPGTGSYEQYF.

Ten or more counts support this clonotype. As DNA, the CDR3 is TGCGCCAGCAGCTTGTCCCACCCGAATCAGCCCCAGCATTTT. Amino acid sequence: CASSLSHPNQPQHF. The chain has TRBV5-1 and TRBJ1-5, with D unresolved. The CDR3 loop spans 14 amino acids. From germline, CDR1 is SGHRS and CDR2 YFSETQ. Between the trimmed V and J ends, which lost 1 base and 4 bases, there was a span of 9 bases.

The chain has TRBV12-3 or TRBV12-4 and TRBJ1-1; TRBD1 might be the D (6 bases). V dropped 10 bases and J dropped 0 bases, with 12 bases sitting between them. The CDR3 has 13 amino acids. The CDR3 protein is CATTQGLNTEAFF. The CDR3 coding sequence is TGTGCCACCACTCAGGGGTTGAACACTGAAGCTTTCTTT.

This clonotype was observed at least ten times. The genes are TRBV7-2 and TRBJ2-1; 9 nucleotides align to TRBD2. Looked up from germline, CDR1 is SGHTA and CDR2 is FQGNSA. The CDR3 length is 14 residues. V shed 5 bases and J 10 bases; nucleotides not matched to a gene: 9. The DNA for the CDR3 is TGTGCCAGCAGCCGGCAGAGGACTAGCGACGAGCAGTTCTTC. Translation: CASSRQRTSDEQFF.

Many counts were recorded for this clonotype. This chain uses TRBV6-1 with TRBJ1-1; 8 nucleotides match TRBD1. Germline V gives CDR1 MNHNS, CDR2 SASEGT. After removal of 4 bases from V and 6 bases from J, the junction contained 7 bases not matched to a gene. CDR3 length: 14 residues. CDR3 sequence (DNA): TGTGCCAGCAGTGCTCAGGACAGGGCCGCTGAAGCTTTCTTT. It is translated as CASSAQDRAAEAFF.

The sample holds many counts of this clonotype. This chain joins TRBV28 and TRBJ2-7; D call uncertain. V lost 3 bases and J 2 bases, leaving 5 bases between the germline ends. The CDR3 spans 12 residues. Germline V gene lookup returns CDR1 MDHEN and CDR2 SYDVKM. The CDR3 DNA follows: TGTGCCAGCAGTTTCTCGGCCTACGAGCAGTACTTC. Translating it yields CASSFSAYEQYF.

This clonotype was seen a handful of times. V is TRBV5-1 and J is TRBJ1-4, with D possibly being TRBD1 (6 bases). The CDR3 is made up of 16 amino acids. Between the trimmed V and J ends, which lost 1 base and 2 bases, there was a span of 12 bases. Germline V gene sequence: CDR1 SGHRS, CDR2 YFSETQ. CDR3 sequence: CASSLFDRTTNEKLFF. The DNA for the CDR3 is TGCGCCAGCAGCTTGTTCGACAGGACGACTAATGAAAAACTGTTTTTT.

This clonotype was observed at least ten times. The rearrangement links TRBV18 to TRBJ1-4; 8 nucleotides match TRBD1. The CDR3 sequence is 18 residues long. Trimming at V came to 3 bases and at J to 0 bases, leaving 9 bases not matched to a gene. Germline V gene lookup returns CDR1 KGHSH and CDR2 LQKENI. CDR3 region: CASSPVRDRTSTNEKLFF. The CDR3 DNA follows: TGTGCCAGCTCACCGGTCCGGGACAGGACATCAACTAATGAAAAACTGTTTTTT.

The chain recombines TRBV10-3 with TRBJ1-2, with D possibly being TRBD1 (5 bases). CDR1 ENHRY and CDR2 SYGVKD come from the germline V gene. The length of the CDR3 is 14 residues. Trimming pared 6 bases from V and 3 bases from J, leaving 14 bases between. CDR3 in DNA: TGTGCCATCAGACCGGGACCCTCAGACTATGGCTACACCTTC. Translating gives CAIRPGPSDYGYTF.

This clonotype is a singleton in its sample. This chain joins TRBV3-1 and TRBJ2-7; D is possibly TRBD1 (7 bases). The CDR3 loop spans 15 amino acids. Germline CDR1 LGHDT, CDR2 YNNKEL (reference sequence). V gave up 4 bases and J gave up 0 bases, with 13 bases separating them. CDR3 amino acids: CASSPGGTASYEQYF. As DNA, the CDR3 is TGTGCCAGCAGCCCAGGAGGGACAGCCTCCTACGAGCAGTACTTC.